The clone carrying this TCR beta chain showed up just a few times. The entry originates in a study of cytomegalovirus exposure and HLA in healthy donors. Researchers ran the PCR with 60 Vbeta and 13 Jbeta primers. The table came from immunoSEQ multiplex PCR; TCRdb's copy has only in-frame clones and leaves some out. The data contain some 160,000 clones, over 60% of them singletons. In germline, CDR1 is SGHVS, CDR2 FNYEAQ. The junction had 11 bases not matched to a gene; V was cut back by 5 bases and J by 4 bases. The CDR3 is 18 amino acids. Sequences were obtained from PBMCs. The TCR was taken from a middle-aged man in good health and CMV-seronegative. The chain joins TRBV7-6 to TRBJ2-1; 13 nucleotides agree with TRBD2. This chain's CDR3 is CASSAQPLAGGLYNEQFF. DNA for the CDR3: TGTGCCAGCAGCGCTCAACCACTAGCGGGGGGGTTATACAATGAGCAGTTCTTC.